Here is one T cell receptor (beta chain) with its context. What it binds is unknown. The data originate from a study of early T cells in non-severe SARS-CoV-2 infection. Study-wide context: Chains were not paired, and sequencing was done on bulk RNA from unsorted whole blood. Overall study findings and caveats: VDJdb matches were skewed toward anti-spike CD8 T cell responses.

Individual cDNA molecules were tagged with unique molecular identifiers, the study reported. TCRdb fed the 5' RACE reads into MiXCR, producing one record per CDR3 protein. Here the sample spans roughly 69,000 distinct CDR3 sequences, approximately 11% being singletons. This clonotype originated in an adult who was a healthcare worker with PCR-confirmed SARS-CoV-2 infection or an uninfected control (not recorded which). Material: whole blood, obtained at baseline.

The chain's CDR3 is CASSPEAGSYEQYF. Here the CDR3 DNA reads TGTGCCAGCTCACCCGAGGCGGGATCCTACGAGCAGTACTTC. This chain connects TRBV18 to TRBJ2-7; tentatively, D is TRBD2 (6 bases). CDR1 and CDR2 (germline): KGHSH, LQKENI. The CDR3 extends over 14 amino acids. V was clipped by 3 bases and J by 1 base, with 10 bases between them.